The next 16 T cell receptor beta chains were all read from a single sample in a study of cytomegalovirus exposure and HLA in healthy donors. The PCR employed 60 Vbeta primers together with 13 Jbeta primers. Using immunoSEQ multiplex PCR, the repertoire was profiled, and TCRdb retains in-frame clones only, with some absent. This sample has some 190,000 clones, with over 65% found just once. The sequenced material came from PBMCs. These receptors all stem from a man aged 35 to 55 in good health and CMV-seropositive.

Worth noting for this clone: The junction shows a germline mismatch at one end, possibly a read error. V gene TRBV7-3 combines with J gene TRBJ2-1, with 14 bases aligning to TRBD2. There are 19 residues in the CDR3. Germline-derived CDR1 and CDR2 are SGHTA and FQGTGA. The CDR3 sequence: CASSQSGTSGGRGHNEQFF. CDR3 nucleotides: TGTGCCAGCAGCCAAAGTGGGACTAGCGGGGGCCGCGGGCACAATGAGCAATTCTTC.

The chain uses TRBV4-2 and TRBJ2-7, with 13 bases lining up with TRBD2. Germline assignment: CDR1 LGHNA and CDR2 YNFKEQ. The CDR3 runs to 16 residues. The J segment lost 4 bases and the V segment lost 0 bases, leaving 3 bases of the junction unmatched. This CDR3 reads CASSQDGTSGEYEQYF. The CDR3 nucleotides read TGTGCCAGCAGCCAAGATGGGACTAGCGGGGAGTACGAGCAGTACTTC.

Notes on this clone: Compared with germline, one end of the junction differs, possibly owing to a read error. V usage is TRBV28 and J usage is TRBJ2-5; tentatively, D is TRBD2 (6 bases). Germline V gives CDR1 MDHEN, CDR2 SYDVKM. The length of the CDR3 is 14 residues. CDR3 coding DNA: TGTACCAGCAGTTCGGGCCCCGGGAGAGGGAGCCAGTACTTC. Translating gives CTSSSGPGRGSQYF.

The chain uses TRBV5-4 and TRBJ2-2, with TRBD1 matching 10 bases. The CDR3 consists of 17 residues. CDR1 is SGHNT, CDR2 YYREEE, per germline (reference sequence). V was clipped by 4 bases and J by 6 bases; unmatched bases: 12. As DNA, the CDR3 is TGTGCCAGCAGCCCAGCCCCGGGACAGGGGATCCCCGGGGAGCTGTTTTTT. Its translation: CASSPAPGQGIPGELFF. The whole variable domain, remainder taken from reference TRBV5-4 and TRBJ2-2, is ETGVTQSPTHLIKTRGQQVTLRCSSQSGHNTVSWYQQALGQGPQFIFQYYREEENGRGNFPPRFSGLQFPNYSSELNVNALELDDSALYLCASSPAPGQGIPGELFFGEGSRLTVL.

This clone appeared once. V gene TRBV19 combines with J gene TRBJ2-2; TRBD1 agrees at 8 bases. The germline CDR1 and CDR2 sequences are LNHDA and SQIVND (reference sequence). J gave up 5 bases and V 3 bases, and 8 bases lay outside the gene matches. The CDR3 covers 16 residues. CDR3 amino acids: CASSILRQGRTGELFF. The CDR3 DNA follows: TGTGCCAGTAGTATCCTGAGACAGGGGAGGACCGGGGAGCTGTTTTTT.

The chain employs TRBV6-1 and TRBJ2-5; perhaps TRBD2 as D (6 bases). Germline-derived CDR1 and CDR2 are MNHNS and SASEGT. V was clipped by 1 base and J by 9 bases, with 12 bases between them. The CDR3 has 13 amino acids. In DNA, the CDR3 is TGTGCCAGCAGTGAAGGTCCCACGGGGGCCCAGTACTTC. It specifies CASSEGPTGAQYF.

The chain couples TRBV29-1 to TRBJ2-1, with TRBD2 matching 10 bases. Per germline, CDR1 SQVTM and CDR2 ANQGSEA. There are 17 residues in the CDR3. V lost 8 bases and J lost 6; bases outside the gene matches: 19. CDR3 region: CSIPSGSFSVSVNEQFF. In DNA, the CDR3 is TGCAGCATTCCTAGCGGGAGCTTTTCCGTATCGGTCAATGAGCAGTTCTTC.

This chain uses TRBV6-6 with TRBJ2-5; a weak D match, TRBD2 (6 bases). The germline CDR1 and CDR2 sequences are MNHNY and SVGAGI (reference sequence). The CDR3 is 14 amino acids. V lost 4 bases, J lost 13 bases, and 22 bases lay in between. CDR3 sequence (DNA): TGTGCCAGCAGTTCATCTGTTGAGCGGGTCGGTTGGTACTTC. It translates to CASSSSVERVGWYF.

This clone appeared a single time. The rearrangement joins TRBV7-2 to TRBJ2-3, with 16 positions matching TRBD2. Germline V CDR1 and CDR2: SGHTA, FQGNSA. Trimming removed 1 base from V and 6 bases from J; junction bases left unmatched: 10. The CDR3 consists of 19 residues. Written as DNA, the CDR3 is TGTGCCAGCAGCTTAGACACCCCGGGACTAGCGGGAGGGCGTGATACGCAGTATTTT. Residues: CASSLDTPGLAGGRDTQYF.

This clone has more than one count but fewer than ten. This sequence joins TRBV18 and TRBJ2-7; D is uncertain. There are 15 residues in the CDR3. V lost 0 bases and J 0 bases, leaving 9 bases between the germline ends. Germline loops: CDR1 KGHSH, CDR2 LQKENI. In DNA, the CDR3 is TGTGCCAGCTCACCACCGGGCCTACCCTCCTACGAGCAGTACTTC. Translation: CASSPPGLPSYEQYF.

This sequence joins TRBV10-2 and TRBJ2-1, with TRBD1 matching 10 bases. This CDR3 region has 16 residues. The V gene's germline CDR1 is WSHSY and CDR2 SAAADI. After removal of 0 bases from V and 4 bases from J, the junction contained 3 bases not matched to a gene. CDR3 loop: CASSESWTGGYNEQFF. In DNA form, the CDR3 reads TGCGCCAGCAGTGAGTCGTGGACAGGGGGGTACAATGAGCAGTTCTTC.

This clone was detected a few times. This sequence joins TRBV2 and TRBJ1-6; a weak D match, TRBD1 (5 bases). CDR3 length: 13 amino acids. The germline V gene has CDR1 SNHLY and CDR2 FYNNEI. Trimming removed 5 bases at V and 6 bases at J, with 8 bases between. As DNA, the CDR3 is TGTGCCAGCAGTTACAGGAGTAATTCACCCCTCCACTTT. Translating gives CASSYRSNSPLHF. Full variable domain (missing parts from reference TRBV2 and TRBJ1-6): EPEVTQTPSHQVTQMGQEVILRCVPISNHLYFYWYRQILGQKVEFLVSFYNNEISEKSEIFDDQFSVERPDGSNFTLKIRSTKLEDSAMYFCASSYRSNSPLHFGNGTRLTVT.

About this clone itself: One junction end does not reproduce the germline sequence, and a read error may be involved. The V and J genes are TRBV5-6 and TRBJ2-1; D is perhaps TRBD2 (5 bases). This CDR3 spans 11 amino acids. Germline V gives CDR1 SGHDT, CDR2 YYEEEE. CDR3 residues: CASSGGLLSLF. The CDR3 DNA reads TGTGCCAGCAGCGGCGGACTCCTCTCACTCTTC.

This clone came up a few times. The chain recombines TRBV5-4 with TRBJ2-5; D may be TRBD2 (6 bases). This CDR3 has 16 amino acids. Germline V gene data show CDR1 as SGHNT and CDR2 as YYREEE (reference sequence). V was cut by 4 bases and J by 5 bases, with 21 bases left in between. The DNA for the CDR3 is TGTGCCAGCAGCCAGGGAGCCCGGGGGAAGGGGGAGACCCAGTACTTC. It encodes CASSQGARGKGETQYF.

The chain links TRBV28 to TRBJ1-5; 9 bases fit TRBD1. The V gene end was trimmed by 2 bases and the J gene end by 6 bases; junction bases not matched to a gene: 8. Per the germline V gene, CDR1 is MDHEN and CDR2 is SYDVKM. CDR3 size: 16 residues. The DNA of the CDR3 is TGTGCCAGCAGTTTAGACGGGACAGGGCTGGGTCAGCCCCAGCATTTT. Its translation is CASSLDGTGLGQPQHF.

This sequence joins TRBV19 and TRBJ1-5, with D possibly TRBD1 on 6 matching bases. CDR3 length: 14 amino acids. Germline CDR1 LNHDA, CDR2 SQIVND (reference sequence). The germline V and J ends were trimmed by 4 bases and 4 bases, with 11 bases remaining between them. The CDR3 nucleotides are TGTGCCAGTAGTACTCGGACAGAGAATCAGCCCCAGCATTTT. Amino acids: CASSTRTENQPQHF. Complete variable domain (other parts from reference TRBV19 and TRBJ1-5): DGGITQSPKYLFRKEGQNVTLSCEQNLNHDAMYWYRQDPGQGLRLIYYSQIVNDFQKGDIAEGYSVSREKKESFPLTVTSAQKNPTAFYLCASSTRTENQPQHFGDGTRLSIL.